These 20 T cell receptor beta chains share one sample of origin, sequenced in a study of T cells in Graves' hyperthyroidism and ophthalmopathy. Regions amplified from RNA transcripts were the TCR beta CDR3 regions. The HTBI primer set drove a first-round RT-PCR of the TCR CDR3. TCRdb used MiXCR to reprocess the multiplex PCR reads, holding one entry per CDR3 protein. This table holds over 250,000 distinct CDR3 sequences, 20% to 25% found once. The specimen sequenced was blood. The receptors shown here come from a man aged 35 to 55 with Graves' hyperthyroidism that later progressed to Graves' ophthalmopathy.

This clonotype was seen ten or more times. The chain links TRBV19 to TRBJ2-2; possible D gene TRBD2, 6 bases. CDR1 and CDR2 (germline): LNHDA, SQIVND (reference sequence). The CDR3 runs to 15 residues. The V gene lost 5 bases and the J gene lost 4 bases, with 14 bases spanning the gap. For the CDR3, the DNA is TGTGCCAGTAGTCCTTCAGGCGGGGTCACCGGGGAGCTGTTTTTT. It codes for CASSPSGGVTGELFF.

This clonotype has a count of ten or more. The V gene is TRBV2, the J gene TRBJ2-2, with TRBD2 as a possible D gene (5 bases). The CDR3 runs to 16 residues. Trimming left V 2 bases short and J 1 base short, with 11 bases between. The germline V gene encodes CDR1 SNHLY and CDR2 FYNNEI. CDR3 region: CASSEIGLLNTGELFF. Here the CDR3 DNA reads TGTGCCAGCAGTGAAATCGGACTGCTGAACACCGGGGAGCTGTTTTTT.

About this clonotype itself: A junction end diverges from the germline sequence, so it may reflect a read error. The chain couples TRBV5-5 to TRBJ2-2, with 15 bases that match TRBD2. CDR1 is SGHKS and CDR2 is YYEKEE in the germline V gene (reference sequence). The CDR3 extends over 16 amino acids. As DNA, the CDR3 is TGTGCCAGCAGCACTGGACTAGCGGGAGGGGCCGGGGAGCTGTCTTTC. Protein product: CASSTGLAGGAGELSF.

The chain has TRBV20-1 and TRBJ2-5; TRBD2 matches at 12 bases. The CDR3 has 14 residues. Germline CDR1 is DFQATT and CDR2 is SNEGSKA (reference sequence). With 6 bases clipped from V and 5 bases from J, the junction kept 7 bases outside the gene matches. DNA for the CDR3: TGCAGTGCCCGGACTAGCGGGACAAGGGAGACCCAGTACTTC. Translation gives CSARTSGTRETQYF.

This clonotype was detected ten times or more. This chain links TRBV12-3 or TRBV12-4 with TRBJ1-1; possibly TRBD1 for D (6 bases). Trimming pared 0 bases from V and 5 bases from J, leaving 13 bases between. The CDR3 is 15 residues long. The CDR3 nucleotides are TGTGCCAGCAGTTTAGCGCTTGGGGGGCTGACTGAAGCTTTCTTT. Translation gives CASSLALGGLTEAFF.

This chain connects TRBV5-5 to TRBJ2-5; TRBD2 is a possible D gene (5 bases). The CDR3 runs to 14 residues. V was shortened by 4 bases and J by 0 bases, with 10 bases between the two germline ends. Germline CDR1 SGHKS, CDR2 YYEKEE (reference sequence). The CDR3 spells CASSGRAYQETQYF. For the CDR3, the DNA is TGTGCCAGCAGCGGGCGGGCGTACCAAGAGACCCAGTACTTC.

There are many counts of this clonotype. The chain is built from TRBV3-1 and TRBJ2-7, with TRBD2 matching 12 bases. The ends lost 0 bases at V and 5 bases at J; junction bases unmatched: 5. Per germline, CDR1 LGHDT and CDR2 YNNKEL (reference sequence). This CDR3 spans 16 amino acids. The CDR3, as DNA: TGTGCCAGCAGCCAAGACCTAGCGGGAGGGCCCCACGAGCAGTACTTC. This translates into CASSQDLAGGPHEQYF.

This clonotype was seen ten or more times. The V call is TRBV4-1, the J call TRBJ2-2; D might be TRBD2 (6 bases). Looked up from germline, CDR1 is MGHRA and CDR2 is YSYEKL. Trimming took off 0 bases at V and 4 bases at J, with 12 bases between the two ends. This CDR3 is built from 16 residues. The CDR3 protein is CASSQEGRMVTGELFF. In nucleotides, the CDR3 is TGCGCCAGCAGCCAAGAAGGGAGGATGGTCACCGGGGAGCTGTTTTTT.

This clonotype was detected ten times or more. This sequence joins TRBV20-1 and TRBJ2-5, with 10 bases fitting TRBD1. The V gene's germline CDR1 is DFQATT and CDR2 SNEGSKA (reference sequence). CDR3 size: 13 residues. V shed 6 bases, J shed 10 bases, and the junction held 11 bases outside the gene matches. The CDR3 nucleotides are TGCAGTGCCGGGGGGGACAGGGGTTTAGACCAGTACTTC. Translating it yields CSAGGDRGLDQYF.

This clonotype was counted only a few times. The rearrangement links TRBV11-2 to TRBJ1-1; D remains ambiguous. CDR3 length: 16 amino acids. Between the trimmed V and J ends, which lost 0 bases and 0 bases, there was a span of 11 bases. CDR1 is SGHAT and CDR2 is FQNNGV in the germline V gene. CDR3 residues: CASSLDRPGLNTEAFF. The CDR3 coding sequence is TGTGCCAGCAGCTTAGATCGCCCGGGATTGAACACTGAAGCTTTCTTT.

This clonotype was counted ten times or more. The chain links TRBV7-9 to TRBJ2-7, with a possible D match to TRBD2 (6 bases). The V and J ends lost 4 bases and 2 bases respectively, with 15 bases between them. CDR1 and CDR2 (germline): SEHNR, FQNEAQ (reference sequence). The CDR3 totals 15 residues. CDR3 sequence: CASSSVVGGAYEQYF. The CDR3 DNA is TGTGCCAGCAGCTCCGTGGTGGGCGGGGCCTACGAGCAGTACTTC.

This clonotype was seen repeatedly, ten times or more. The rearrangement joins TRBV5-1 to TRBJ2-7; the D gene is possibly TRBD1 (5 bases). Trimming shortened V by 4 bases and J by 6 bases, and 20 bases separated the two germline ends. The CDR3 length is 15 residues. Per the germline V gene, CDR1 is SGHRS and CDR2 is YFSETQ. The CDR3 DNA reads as TGCGCCAGCAGCCTCGCCCTCAAAACAGGAACCGAGCAGTACTTC. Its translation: CASSLALKTGTEQYF. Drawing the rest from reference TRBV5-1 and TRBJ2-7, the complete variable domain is KAGVTQTPRYLIKTRGQQVTLSCSPISGHRSVSWYQQTPGQGLQFLFEYFSETQRNKGNFPGRFSGRQFSNSRSEMNVSTLELGDSALYLCASSLALKTGTEQYFGPGTRLTVT.

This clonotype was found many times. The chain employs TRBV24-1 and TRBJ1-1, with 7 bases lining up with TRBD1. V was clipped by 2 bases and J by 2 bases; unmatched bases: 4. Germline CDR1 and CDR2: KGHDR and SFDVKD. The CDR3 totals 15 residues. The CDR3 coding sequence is TGTGCCACCAGTGATTCCAGGGGGGCTAACACTGAAGCTTTCTTT. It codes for CATSDSRGANTEAFF.

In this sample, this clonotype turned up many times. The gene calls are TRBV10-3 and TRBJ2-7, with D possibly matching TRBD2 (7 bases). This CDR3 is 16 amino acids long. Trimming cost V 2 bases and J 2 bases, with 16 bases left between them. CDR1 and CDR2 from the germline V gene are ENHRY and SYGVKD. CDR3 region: CAISELGGGGPYEQYF. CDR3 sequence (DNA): TGTGCCATCAGTGAGCTGGGGGGCGGGGGCCCCTACGAGCAGTACTTC.

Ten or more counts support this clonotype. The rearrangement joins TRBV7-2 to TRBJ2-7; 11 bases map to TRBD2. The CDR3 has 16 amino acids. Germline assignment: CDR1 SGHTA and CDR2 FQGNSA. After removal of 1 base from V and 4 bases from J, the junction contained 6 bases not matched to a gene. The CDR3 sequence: CASSLVIAGGGYEQYF. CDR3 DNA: TGTGCCAGCAGCTTAGTAATAGCGGGAGGGGGGTACGAGCAGTACTTC.

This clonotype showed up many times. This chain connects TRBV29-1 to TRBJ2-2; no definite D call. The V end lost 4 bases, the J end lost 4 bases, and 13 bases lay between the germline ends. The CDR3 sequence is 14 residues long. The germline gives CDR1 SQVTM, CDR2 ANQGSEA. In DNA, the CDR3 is TGCAGCGTTGCCCGACAAGAAACCACCGGGGAGCTGTTTTTT. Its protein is CSVARQETTGELFF.

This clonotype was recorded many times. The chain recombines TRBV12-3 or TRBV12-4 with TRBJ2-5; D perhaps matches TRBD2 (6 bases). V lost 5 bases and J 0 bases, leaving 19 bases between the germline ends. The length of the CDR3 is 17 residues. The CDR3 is CASSPNPSVLNQETQYF. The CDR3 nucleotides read TGTGCCAGCAGTCCCAACCCTAGCGTTCTGAACCAAGAGACCCAGTACTTC.

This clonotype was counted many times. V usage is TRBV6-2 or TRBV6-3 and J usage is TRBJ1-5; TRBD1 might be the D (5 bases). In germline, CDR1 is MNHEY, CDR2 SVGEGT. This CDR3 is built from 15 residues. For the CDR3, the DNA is TGTGCGAGTGGTCGGGGCCCCAATAGCAATCAGCCCCAGCATTTT. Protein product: CASGRGPNSNQPQHF.

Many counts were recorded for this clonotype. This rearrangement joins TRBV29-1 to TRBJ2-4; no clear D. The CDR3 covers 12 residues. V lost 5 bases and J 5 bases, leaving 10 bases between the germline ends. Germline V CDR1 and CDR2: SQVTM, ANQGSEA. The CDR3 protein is CSVRISQNIQYF. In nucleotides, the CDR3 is TGCAGCGTTCGTATCTCCCAAAACATTCAGTACTTC. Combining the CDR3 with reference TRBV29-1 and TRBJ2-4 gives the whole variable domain SAVISQKPSRDICQRGTSLTIQCQVDSQVTMMFWYRQQPGQSLTLIATANQGSEATYESGFVIDKFPISRPNLTFSTLTVSNMSPEDSSIYLCSVRISQNIQYFGAGTRLSVL.

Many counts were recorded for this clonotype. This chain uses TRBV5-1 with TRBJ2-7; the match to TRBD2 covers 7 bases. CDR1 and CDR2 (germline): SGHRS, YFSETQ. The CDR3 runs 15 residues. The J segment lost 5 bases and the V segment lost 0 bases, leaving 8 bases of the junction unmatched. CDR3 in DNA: TGCGCCAGCAGCTTGGGGGGAAGCGGGATCGACGAGCAGTACTTC. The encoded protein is CASSLGGSGIDEQYF.